A few counts support the clone carrying this T cell receptor (beta chain). The antigen is not known. Germline V lookup: CDR1 LNHDA, CDR2 SQIVND (reference sequence). The length of the CDR3 is 15 residues. Trimming at V came to 2 bases and at J to 3 bases, leaving 6 bases not matched to a gene. Genomic DNA provided the template from which TCR beta VDJ and CDR3 profiles were obtained. Each CDR3 protein is one row after TCRdb ran MiXCR on the reads. Of under 350,000 distinct CDR3 sequences listed, 56% were seen once; the top ten hold approximately 1.3%. This entry belongs to a study of CD8+CD57+ T cells in acquired aplastic anemia. Study details: Around 3.5 ug was the average amount of DNA from sorted CD4+ and CD8+ cells. Study results and caveats: Patients and controls turned out to have approximately 29 CD8+ CDR3 sequences in common.

Patients who underwent sequencing had shown CD8+CD57+ cell expansion by flow cytometry. No therapy had been given to the patients at the time of blood sampling. The TCR was taken from a human donor with aplastic anemia. This chain uses TRBV19 with TRBJ2-7; TRBD1 agrees at 8 bases. Sequenced sample: sorted CD4+, CD8+, or CD8+CD57+ T cells (not recorded which) from PBMCs. CDR3 DNA: TGTGCCAGTAGTATATCCGGGACAGGTAACTACGAGCAGTACTTC. Amino acid sequence: CASSISGTGNYEQYF.